The 3 T cell receptor beta chains given below trace back to one sample, sequenced in a study of OX40 agonist ivuxolimab in advanced cancers. Profiling relied on immunoSEQ multiplex PCR, and the TCRdb table lists in-frame clones only, not all of them. There are under 100,000 clones in the sample; 83% occur only once, and 0.7% to 0.9% lies in the top ten. Sequencing was performed on CD4+ or CD8+ T cells sorted from blood, taken in a trial of the OX40 agonist ivuxolimab. Receptors originate from an adult with an advanced solid tumor such as melanoma, head and neck, liver or kidney cancer.

In this sample, this clone turned up a few times. This rearrangement joins TRBV7-9 to TRBJ1-2; 7 positions match TRBD1. The CDR3 has 12 amino acids. Germline assignment: CDR1 SEHNR and CDR2 FQNEAQ (reference sequence). V was pared by 5 bases and J by 13 bases, with 10 bases of the junction left unmatched. CDR3 sequence: CASSPWDSQGTF. The CDR3 region has the DNA TGTGCCAGCAGCCCCTGGGACAGTCAGGGCACCTTC.

The chain recombines TRBV23-1 with TRBJ1-2; D call uncertain. TRBV23-1 counts as an open reading frame of uncertain function. V lost 11 bases, J lost 0 bases, and 13 bases lay in between. The CDR3 has 13 residues. CDR3 DNA sequence: TGCGCCGCACATGATCCTACTAACTATGGCTACACCTTC. Its protein product is CAAHDPTNYGYTF.

The gene calls are TRBV28 and TRBJ2-3, with unresolved D. From germline, CDR1 is MDHEN and CDR2 SYDVKM. This CDR3 is built from 14 residues. The germline V and J ends were trimmed by 3 bases and 2 bases, with 9 bases remaining between them. The CDR3 here is CASSFRQPTDTQYF. The CDR3 DNA is TGTGCCAGCAGTTTTCGGCAACCCACAGATACGCAGTATTTT.